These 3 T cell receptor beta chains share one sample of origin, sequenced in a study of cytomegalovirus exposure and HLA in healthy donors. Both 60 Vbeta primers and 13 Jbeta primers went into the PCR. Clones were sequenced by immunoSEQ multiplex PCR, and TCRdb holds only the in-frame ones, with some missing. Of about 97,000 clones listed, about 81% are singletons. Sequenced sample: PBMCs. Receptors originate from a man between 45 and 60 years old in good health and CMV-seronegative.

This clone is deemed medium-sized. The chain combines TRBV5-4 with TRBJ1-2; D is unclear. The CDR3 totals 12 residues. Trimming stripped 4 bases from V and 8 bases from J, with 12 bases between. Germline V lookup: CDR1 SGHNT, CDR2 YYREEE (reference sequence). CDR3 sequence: CASSEGNYGYTF. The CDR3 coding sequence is TGTGCCAGCAGCGAGGGTAATTACGGCTACACCTTC.

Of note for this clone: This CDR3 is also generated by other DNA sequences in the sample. Here the CDR3 reads CSATYEQYF. The CDR3 bases are TGCAGTGCTACTTACGAGCAGTACTTC. V and J are TRBV20-1 and TRBJ2-7; D remains ambiguous. V lost 4 bases to trimming and J lost 4 bases, with 2 bases between them. The CDR3 spans 9 residues. Germline values: CDR1 DFQATT, CDR2 SNEGSKA (reference sequence).

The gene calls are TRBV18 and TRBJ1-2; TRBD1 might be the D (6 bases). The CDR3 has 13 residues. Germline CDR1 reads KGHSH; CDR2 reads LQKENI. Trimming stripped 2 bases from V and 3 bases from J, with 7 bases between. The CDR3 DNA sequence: TGTGCCAGCTCACCAGGGGGCGACTATGGCTACACCTTC. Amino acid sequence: CASSPGGDYGYTF. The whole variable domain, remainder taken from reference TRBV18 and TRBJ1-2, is NAGVMQNPRHLVRRRGQEARLRCSPMKGHSHVYWYRQLPEEGLKFMVYLQKENIIDESGMPKERFSAEFPKEGPSILRIQQVVRGDSAAYFCASSPGGDYGYTFGSGTRLTVV.